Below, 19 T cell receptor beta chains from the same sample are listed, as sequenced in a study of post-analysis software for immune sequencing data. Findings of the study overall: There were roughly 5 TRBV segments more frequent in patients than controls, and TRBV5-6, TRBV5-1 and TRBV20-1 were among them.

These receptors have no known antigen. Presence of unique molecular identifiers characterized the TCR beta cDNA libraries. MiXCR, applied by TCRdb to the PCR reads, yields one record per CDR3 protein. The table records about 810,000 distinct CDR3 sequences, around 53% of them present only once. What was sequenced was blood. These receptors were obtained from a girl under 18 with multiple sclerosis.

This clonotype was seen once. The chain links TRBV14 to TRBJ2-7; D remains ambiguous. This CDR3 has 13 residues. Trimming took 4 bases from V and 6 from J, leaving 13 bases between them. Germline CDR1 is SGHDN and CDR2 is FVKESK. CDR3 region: CASSLNQPSEQYF. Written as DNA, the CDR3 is TGTGCCAGCAGCCTAAACCAACCGAGCGAGCAGTACTTC.

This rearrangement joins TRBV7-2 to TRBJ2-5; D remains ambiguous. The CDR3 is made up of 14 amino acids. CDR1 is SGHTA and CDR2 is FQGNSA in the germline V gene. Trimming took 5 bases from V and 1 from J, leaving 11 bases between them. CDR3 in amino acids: CASSRVGVQETQYF. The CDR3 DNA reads TGTGCCAGCAGCCGAGTTGGGGTCCAAGAGACCCAGTACTTC.

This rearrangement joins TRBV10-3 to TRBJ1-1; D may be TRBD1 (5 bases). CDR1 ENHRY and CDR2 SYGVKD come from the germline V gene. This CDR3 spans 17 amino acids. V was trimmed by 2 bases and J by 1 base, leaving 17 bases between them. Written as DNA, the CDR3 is TGTGCCATCAGTGAGAGTAGATCGGGGGGGAAGAACACTGAAGCTTTCTTT. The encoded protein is CAISESRSGGKNTEAFF.

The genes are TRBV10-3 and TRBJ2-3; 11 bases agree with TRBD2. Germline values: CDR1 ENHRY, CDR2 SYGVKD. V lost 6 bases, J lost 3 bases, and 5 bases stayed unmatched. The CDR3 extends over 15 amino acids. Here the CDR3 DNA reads TGTGCCATCAGCCGCACTAGCGGGAGTACAGATACGCAGTATTTT. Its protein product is CAISRTSGSTDTQYF.

The CDR3 DNA reads as TGTGCCAGCAGCTTAATGCTGCCCCGGGACAATGAGCAGTTCTTC. Amino acids: CASSLMLPRDNEQFF. J is TRBJ2-1 and V is TRBV7-9; no firm D call. From germline, CDR1 is SEHNR and CDR2 FQNEAQ (reference sequence). Trimming took off 2 bases at V and 5 bases at J, with 13 bases between the two ends. The CDR3 covers 15 residues.

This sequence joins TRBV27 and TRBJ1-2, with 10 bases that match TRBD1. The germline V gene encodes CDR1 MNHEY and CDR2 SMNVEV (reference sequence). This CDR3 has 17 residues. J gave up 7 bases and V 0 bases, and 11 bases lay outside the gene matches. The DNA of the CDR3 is TGTGCCAGCAGTTTATCGGGACCGGGACAGGGGCCAACTGGCTACACCTTC. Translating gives CASSLSGPGQGPTGYTF.

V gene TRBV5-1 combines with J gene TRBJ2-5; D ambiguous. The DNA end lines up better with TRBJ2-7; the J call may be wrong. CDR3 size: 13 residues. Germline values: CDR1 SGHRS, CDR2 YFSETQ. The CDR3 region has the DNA TGCGCCAGCAGCTTGCAAGGGTGGGACGAGCAGTACTTC. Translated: CASSLQGWDEQYF.

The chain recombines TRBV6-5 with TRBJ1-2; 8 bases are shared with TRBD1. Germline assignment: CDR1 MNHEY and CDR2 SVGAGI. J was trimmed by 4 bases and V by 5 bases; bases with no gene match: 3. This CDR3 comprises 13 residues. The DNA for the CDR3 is TGTGCCAGCAGTAGGACAGGGTTCTATGGCTACACCTTC. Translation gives CASSRTGFYGYTF.

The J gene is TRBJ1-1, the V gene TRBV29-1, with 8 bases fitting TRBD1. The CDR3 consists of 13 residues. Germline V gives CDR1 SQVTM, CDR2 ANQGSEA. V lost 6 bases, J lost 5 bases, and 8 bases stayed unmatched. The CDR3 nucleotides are TGCAGCGTCCCAGGGGGCGGATGGACTGAAGCTTTCTTT. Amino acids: CSVPGGGWTEAFF. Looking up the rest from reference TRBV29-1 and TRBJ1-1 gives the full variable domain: SAVISQKPSRDICQRGTSLTIQCQVDSQVTMMFWYRQQPGQSLTLIATANQGSEATYESGFVIDKFPISRPNLTFSTLTVSNMSPEDSSIYLCSVPGGGWTEAFFGQGTRLTVV.

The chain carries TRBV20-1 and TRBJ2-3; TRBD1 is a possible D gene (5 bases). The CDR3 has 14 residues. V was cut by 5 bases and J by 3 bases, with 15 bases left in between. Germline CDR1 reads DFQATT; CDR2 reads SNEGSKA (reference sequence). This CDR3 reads CSARRVGGTDTQYF. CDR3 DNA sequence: TGCAGTGCTCGCAGGGTCGGTGGTACAGATACGCAGTATTTT.

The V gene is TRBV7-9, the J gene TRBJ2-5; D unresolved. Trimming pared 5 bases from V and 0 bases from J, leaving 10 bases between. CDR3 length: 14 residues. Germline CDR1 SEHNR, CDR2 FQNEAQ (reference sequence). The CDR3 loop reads CASSAGMYQETQYF. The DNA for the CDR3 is TGTGCCAGCAGCGCCGGAATGTACCAAGAGACCCAGTACTTC.

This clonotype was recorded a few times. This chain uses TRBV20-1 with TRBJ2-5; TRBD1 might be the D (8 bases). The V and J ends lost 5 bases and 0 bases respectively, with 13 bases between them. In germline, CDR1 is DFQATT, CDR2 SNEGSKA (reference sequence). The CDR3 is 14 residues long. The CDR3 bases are TGCAGTGCTGGGGGGGACAGGTACCAAGAGACCCAGTACTTC. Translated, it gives CSAGGDRYQETQYF.

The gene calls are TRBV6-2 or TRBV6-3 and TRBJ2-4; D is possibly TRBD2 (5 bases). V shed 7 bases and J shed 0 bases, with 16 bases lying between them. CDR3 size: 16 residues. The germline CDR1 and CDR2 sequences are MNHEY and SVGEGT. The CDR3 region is CASTFAGVLAKNIQYF. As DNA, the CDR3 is TGTGCCAGCACCTTCGCGGGTGTGTTAGCCAAAAACATTCAGTACTTC.

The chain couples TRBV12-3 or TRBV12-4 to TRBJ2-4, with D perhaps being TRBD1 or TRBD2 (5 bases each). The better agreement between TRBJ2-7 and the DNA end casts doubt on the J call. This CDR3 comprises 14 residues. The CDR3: CASSHRDGIPEQYF. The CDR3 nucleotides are TGTGCCAGCAGTCACCGGGACGGAATACCCGAGCAGTACTTC.

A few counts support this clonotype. For the CDR3, the DNA is TGTGCCAGCAGTATGGGGGGAAACATTCAGTACTTC. Protein: CASSMGGNIQYF. The chain carries TRBV7-8 and TRBJ2-4; tentatively, D is TRBD2 (6 bases). The CDR3 length is 12 residues. Trimming removed 6 bases from V and 6 bases from J, with 9 bases in between. Germline lookup yields CDR1 SGHVS and CDR2 FQNEAQ.

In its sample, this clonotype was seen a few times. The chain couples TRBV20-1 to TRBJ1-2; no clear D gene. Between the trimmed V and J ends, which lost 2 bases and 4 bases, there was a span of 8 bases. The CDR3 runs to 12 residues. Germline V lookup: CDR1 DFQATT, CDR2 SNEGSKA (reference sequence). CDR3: CSARQYTYGYTF. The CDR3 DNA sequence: TGCAGTGCTAGACAGTATACCTATGGCTACACCTTC.

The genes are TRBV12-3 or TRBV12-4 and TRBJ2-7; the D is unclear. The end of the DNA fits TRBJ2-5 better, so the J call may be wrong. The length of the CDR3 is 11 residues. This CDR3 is CASSHEETQYF. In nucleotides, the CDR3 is TGTGCCAGCAGTCATGAAGAGACCCAGTACTTC.

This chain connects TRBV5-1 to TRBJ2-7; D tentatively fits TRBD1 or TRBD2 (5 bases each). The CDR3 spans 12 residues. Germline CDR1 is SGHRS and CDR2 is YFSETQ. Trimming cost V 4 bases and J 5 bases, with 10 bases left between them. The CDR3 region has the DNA TGCGCCAGCAGCGTGGGGACCCACGAGCAGTACTTC. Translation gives CASSVGTHEQYF.

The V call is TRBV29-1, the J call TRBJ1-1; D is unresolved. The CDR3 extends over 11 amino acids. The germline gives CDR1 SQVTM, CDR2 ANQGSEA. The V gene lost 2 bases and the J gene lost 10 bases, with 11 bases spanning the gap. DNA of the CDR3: TGCAGCGTTGAACCAGGAAACGTAGCTTTCTTT. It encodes CSVEPGNVAFF.